This TCR beta chain was captured in a study of T cells expressing NK-cell markers. Study context: Seven donors tested HCMV-seropositive and one tested seronegative among the eight sequenced. Regarding the study as a whole: Whether expanded NKG2C+ T cell clones recognized HCMV stayed uncertain.

A note on this clonotype: Its antigen is unknown.

The germline V gene encodes CDR1 SNHLY and CDR2 FYNNEI. The CDR3 runs to 12 residues. TCRdb reprocessed the 5' RACE reads; each CDR3 protein has one entry and no DNA is given. This sample's table has about 160,000 distinct CDR3 sequences. The sequencing input was blood T cells: a sorted CD56 or NKG2C T cell subset, CD4+ or CD8+ T cells, or bulk PBMC T cells (not recorded which). This TCR came from a woman between 18 and 69 years old in good health. J is TRBJ2-7 and V is TRBV2; TCRdb selects TRBD1, and the lack of DNA leaves this call unchecked. The CDR3 reads CASSIQGNEQYF.